These T cell receptor beta chains were read from a single sample in a study of shared clonotypes between healthy human individuals. Generated by immunoSEQ multiplex PCR, the TCRdb table keeps only in-frame clones and is missing some. The sample includes about 1 million clones, 75% to 80% of them seen just once. Sequencing input: memory CD4+ T cells from PBMCs. The receptor set was obtained from a man in his late teens or twenties in good health. Some clones in this sample may be carry-over from other donors' samples. Each CDR3 is given with its conserved first and last residue. D genes are given only for firm matches. Some rows have no size entry. The others give once, few or many, or a class for an expanded clone.

TRBV2,NA,TRBD1,14,TRBJ2-5,CASSKGQGGETQYF,TGTGCCAGCAGCAAGGGACAGGGTGGAGAGACCCAGTACTTC
TRBV7-2,NA,NA,13,TRBJ1-2,CASSQQAFYGYTF,TGTGCCAGCAGCCAGCAGGCCTTCTATGGCTACACCTTC
TRBV7-9,NA,NA,14,TRBJ1-1,CASMKVSEGTEAFF,TGTGCCAGCATGAAGGTCTCTGAAGGGACTGAAGCTTTCTTT
TRBV7-9,NA,TRBD1,16,TRBJ2-5,CASSYPRTGDQETQYF,TGTGCCAGCAGCTATCCGAGGACAGGGGATCAAGAGACCCAGTACTTC
TRBV19,NA,NA,15,TRBJ2-5,CASSGRTLDVETQYF,TGTGCCAGTAGTGGGCGGACTTTAGACGTGGAGACCCAGTACTTC
TRBV4-3,NA,NA,14,TRBJ2-7,CASSQDSGRDEQYF,TGCGCCAGCAGCCAAGATTCGGGCAGGGACGAGCAGTACTTC
TRBV5-1,NA,NA,13,TRBJ1-2,CASGPTGPGGYTF,TGCGCCAGCGGGCCGACAGGTCCAGGGGGCTACACCTTC
TRBV6-5,NA,NA,13,TRBJ1-1,CASEQTWGTEAFF,TGTGCCAGTGAACAGACATGGGGCACTGAAGCTTTCTTT
TRBV28,NA,NA,15,TRBJ1-2,CASSSPGRPNYGYTF,TGTGCCAGCAGCTCCCCCGGACGCCCTAACTATGGCTACACCTTC
TRBV4-3,NA,TRBD1,15,TRBJ1-4,CASSLGRQGPEKLFF,TGCGCCAGCAGCCTCGGGCGACAGGGACCCGAAAAACTGTTTTTT
TRBV7-7,once,TRBD1,14,TRBJ2-3,CASSRTGEGDTQYF,TGTGCCAGCAGCAGGACAGGGGAGGGAGATACGCAGTATTTT